This T cell receptor beta chain originates from a study of somatic mutations in cytotoxic T cells in rheumatoid arthritis. Across the study: Nearly 100% purity was obtained when some V beta antibody-stained T-cell populations were flow-sorted; these included V beta1+ cells sequenced for TCRB.

Germline V CDR1 and CDR2: SGDLS, YYNGEE. V lost 7 bases to trimming and J lost 0 bases; unmatched junction nucleotides: 9. CDR3 size: 17 residues. Original processing notes: Some patient CD8+ clones were larger than 1%, and these rarely matched published virus-specific TCRB sequences. Only in-frame clones appear in the TCRdb table, and some are missing; sequencing was by immunoSEQ multiplex PCR. Clonal size and the V and J genes are those of that table, whereas D and trimming came from the DNA. The profile shows several thousand clones, more than 75% of them singletons. Sequencing was carried out using CD8+ T cells sorted from blood. The V call is TRBV9, the J call TRBJ2-5; 13 bases line up with TRBD2. This receptor was obtained from an adult with rheumatoid arthritis. CDR3 residues: CASGGTSGNLYQETQYF. As DNA, the CDR3 is TGTGCCAGCGGGGGGACTAGCGGGAATTTGTACCAAGAGACCCAGTACTTC.